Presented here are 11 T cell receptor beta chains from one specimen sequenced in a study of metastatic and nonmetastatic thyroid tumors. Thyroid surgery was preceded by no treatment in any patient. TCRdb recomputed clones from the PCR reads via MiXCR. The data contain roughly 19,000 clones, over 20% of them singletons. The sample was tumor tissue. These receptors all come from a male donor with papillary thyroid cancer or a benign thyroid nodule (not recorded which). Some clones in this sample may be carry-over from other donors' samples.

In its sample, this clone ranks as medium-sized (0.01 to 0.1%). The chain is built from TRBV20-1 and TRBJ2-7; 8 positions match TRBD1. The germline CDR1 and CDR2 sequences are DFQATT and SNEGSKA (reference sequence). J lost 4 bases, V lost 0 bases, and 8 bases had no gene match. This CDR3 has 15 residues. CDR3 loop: CSARDITGGIYEQYF. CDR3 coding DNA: TGCAGTGCTAGAGATATAACAGGGGGTATTTACGAGCAGTACTTC.

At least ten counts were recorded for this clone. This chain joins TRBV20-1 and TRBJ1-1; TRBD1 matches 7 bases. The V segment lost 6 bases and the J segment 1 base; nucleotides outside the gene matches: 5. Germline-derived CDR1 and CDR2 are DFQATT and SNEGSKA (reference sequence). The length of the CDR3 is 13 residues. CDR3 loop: CSAQQGWNTEAFF. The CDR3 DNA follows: TGCAGTGCCCAACAGGGGTGGAACACTGAAGCTTTCTTT.

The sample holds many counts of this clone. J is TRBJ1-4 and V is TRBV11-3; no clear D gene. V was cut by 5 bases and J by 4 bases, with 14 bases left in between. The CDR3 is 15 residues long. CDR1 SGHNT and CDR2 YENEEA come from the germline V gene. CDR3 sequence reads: CASSPAGQLNEKLFF. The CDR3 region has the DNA TGTGCCAGCAGCCCAGCTGGGCAGCTTAATGAAAAACTGTTTTTT.

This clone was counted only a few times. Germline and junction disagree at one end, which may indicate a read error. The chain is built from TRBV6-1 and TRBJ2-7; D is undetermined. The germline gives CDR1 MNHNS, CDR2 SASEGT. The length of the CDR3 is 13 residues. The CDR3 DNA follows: TGTGTCAGCTCTCCGGAGAACTTTTACGAGCAGTACTTC. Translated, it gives CVSSPENFYEQYF.

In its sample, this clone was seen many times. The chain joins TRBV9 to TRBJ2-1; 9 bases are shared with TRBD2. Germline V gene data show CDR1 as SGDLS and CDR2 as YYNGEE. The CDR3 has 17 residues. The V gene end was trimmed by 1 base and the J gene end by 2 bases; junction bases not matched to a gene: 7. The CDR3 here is CASSVSSAGGPYNEQFF. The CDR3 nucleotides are TGTGCCAGCAGCGTATCCTCGGCGGGAGGGCCCTACAATGAGCAGTTCTTC.

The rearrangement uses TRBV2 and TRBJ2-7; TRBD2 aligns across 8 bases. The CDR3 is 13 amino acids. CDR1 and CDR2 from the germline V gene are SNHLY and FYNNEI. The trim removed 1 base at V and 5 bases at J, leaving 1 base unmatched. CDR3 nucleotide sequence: TGTGCCAGCAGTGAAGGGACTAGCCACGAGCAGTACTTC. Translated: CASSEGTSHEQYF.

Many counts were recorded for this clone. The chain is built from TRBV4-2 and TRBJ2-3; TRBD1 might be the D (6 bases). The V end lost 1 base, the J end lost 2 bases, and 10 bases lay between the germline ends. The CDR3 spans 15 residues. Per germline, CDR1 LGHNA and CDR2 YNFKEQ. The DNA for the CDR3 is TGTGCCAGCAGCCAAGTGGACAGCCCCACAGATACGCAGTATTTT. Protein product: CASSQVDSPTDTQYF.

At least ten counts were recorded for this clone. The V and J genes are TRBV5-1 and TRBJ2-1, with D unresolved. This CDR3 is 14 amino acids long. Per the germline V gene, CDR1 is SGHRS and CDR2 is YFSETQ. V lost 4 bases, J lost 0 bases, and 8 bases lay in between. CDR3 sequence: CASSPESSYNEQFF. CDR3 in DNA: TGCGCCAGCAGCCCGGAGAGCTCCTACAATGAGCAGTTCTTC.

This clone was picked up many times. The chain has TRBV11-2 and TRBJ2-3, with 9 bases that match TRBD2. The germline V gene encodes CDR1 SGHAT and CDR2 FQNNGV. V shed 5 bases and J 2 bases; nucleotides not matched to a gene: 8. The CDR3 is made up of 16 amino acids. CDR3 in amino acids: CASSPLAGIVTDTQYF. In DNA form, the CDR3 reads TGTGCCAGCAGCCCGCTAGCGGGGATCGTCACAGATACGCAGTATTTT.

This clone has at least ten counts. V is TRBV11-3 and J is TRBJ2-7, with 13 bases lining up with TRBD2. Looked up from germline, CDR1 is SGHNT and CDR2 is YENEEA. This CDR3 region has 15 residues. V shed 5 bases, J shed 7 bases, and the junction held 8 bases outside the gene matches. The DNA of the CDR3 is TGTGCCAGCAGCAGAGGACTAGCGGGAGTTGGGGAGCAGTACTTC. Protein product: CASSRGLAGVGEQYF.

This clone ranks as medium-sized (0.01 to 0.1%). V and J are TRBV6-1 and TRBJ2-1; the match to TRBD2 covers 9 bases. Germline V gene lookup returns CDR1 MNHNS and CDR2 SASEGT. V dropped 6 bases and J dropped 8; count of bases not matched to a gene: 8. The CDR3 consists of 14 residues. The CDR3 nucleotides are TGTGCCAGCAGGAGTAGCGGGAGTCGCGATGAGCAGTTCTTC. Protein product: CASRSSGSRDEQFF.